This T cell receptor beta chain was identified in a study of regulatory T cells in long-lasting Graves disease. This CDR3 contains 13 residues. Per the germline V gene, CDR1 is MDHEN and CDR2 is SYDVKM. The table lists this clonotype with many counts. Noted time point: newly diagnosed GD, antithyroid drugs for less than 3 months. PBMCs provided the RNA from which the TCR library was made. Libraries of TCR beta came from iRepertoire HTBI primers plus Arm-PCR of CDR3 regions. TCRdb re-called the multiplex PCR reads with MiXCR, one entry per CDR3 protein. This sample has roughly 510,000 distinct CDR3 sequences, with about 16% found just once. These same data were also listed under a study on T cells in Graves' hyperthyroidism and ophthalmopathy.

This clonotype originated in a man between 18 and 35 years old with Graves disease. The chain joins TRBV28 to TRBJ2-1; TRBD2 might be the D (6 bases). The J call may be incorrect, as the DNA end agrees better with TRBJ2-5. Sequenced material: peripheral blood mononuclear cells (PBMCs), taken at new diagnosis, from a patient treated with antithyroid drugs. The CDR3 nucleotides are TGTGCCAGCAGTCCCCCGGGACTCCTGTCCCAGTACTTC. It specifies CASSPPGLLSQYF.